Listed here is a single T cell receptor beta chain. It has no known antigen specificity. Within one base of it there is no much larger clone, and no base qualities were kept. The entry originates in a study of beta chain features in type 1 diabetes (dated by TCRdb to between 2017 and 2018). The study in broad terms: No differences in mean age, gender distribution, total cell number or subset yield were found between patients and healthy donors. A total of roughly 100 million sorted cells were examined across all samples, and the number of cells per subset was strongly correlated with RNA yield. The study compared TCRB repertoires of sorted circulating CD4+ T cell subsets between recently diagnosed type 1 diabetes patients and matched healthy donors. Naive and central memory subsets were obtained from all 30 or so donors, but regulatory and stem cell-like memory subsets were isolated from only 8 patients and roughly eight healthy donors.

Each donor gave one peripheral blood draw, averaging approximately 110 mL, which was collected into heparinised tubes. A BD FACSAria II and a panel including CD45RO, CCR7, CD25, CD127, CD95 and CD27 were used to sort naive, central memory, regulatory and stem cell-like memory CD4+ T cells. A purity above 98% was achieved for all sorted populations. PBMCs were separated immediately by Lymphoprep density gradient centrifugation and were stained directly, without being cultured. To minimize batch effects, samples were stained and sorted in pairs, one healthy donor with one patient per experiment. V is pruned by 8 bases and J by 8 bases, leaving 11 bases of the junction without a gene match. In the germline V gene, CDR1 corresponds to SGHRS and CDR2 to YFSETQ. Spanning cysteine to phenylalanine, the CDR3 consists of 14 amino acids. The entry retains the CDR3 DNA only, 42 bases that are in frame from base 1.

The entire amount of isolated RNA was reverse transcribed using the High Capacity cDNA Reverse Transcription Kit, so the sequenced TCRB transcripts were expressed ones. Deep immunoSEQ sequencing was performed on naive, central memory and regulatory T cell samples, with an average of approximately 4 million total reads per sample. Sorted cells were lysed in RLT buffer, and RNA was extracted using DNase-treated RNeasy Micro or Mini kits according to cell number. To prevent cross-contamination, every cell subset was processed on its own, while patient and healthy donor samples were processed together. The immunoSEQ multiplex PCR was used to amplify TCRB sequences from cDNA, generating 87-bp fragments that spanned the CDR3 region. Amplicons were sequenced on the Illumina HiSeq platform. The published analysis was carried out like this. Synthetic template baselines were used to correct PCR bias computationally, reads within Hamming distance 2 were collapsed together, and singletons that could not be merged were discarded. Reads were aligned to IMGT to assign V, D and J genes, CDR3 length, and insertions or deletions at six rearrangement sites. Clonotype counts were normalized to sorted cell number within each subset before computing true diversity and Gini coefficients with the tcR R package. The overlap coefficient, calculated on TCRB nucleotide sequences, was used to quantify repertoire sharing. Out-of-frame TCRB sequences from naive cells were analyzed to stand in for the pre-selection repertoire. Sourced from immuneACCESS, this table was stored by TCRdb with only in-frame sequences that have V and J called. A share of the clones is absent; for the studies checked, an unresolved V gene accounts for under half, and the remainder has no known explanation. The V and J calls and clone size are taken from that table; D and trimming were inferred from the DNA. Recorded for this sample are 200,000 to 250,000 clones; 9% to 10% of them occurred a single time. The ten largest account for under 0.045% of the sample.

Results and caveats for the whole study, not just this receptor: HLA sub-analyses involved small numbers of individuals, so any influence of HLA type on TCRB rearrangement remained unresolved. The naive, central memory and regulatory TCRB repertoires appeared to resemble one another more closely among patients than among healthy donors. PCR might favor shorter templates, but patient and control samples were amplified and corrected together, so any skew would affect both groups equally. Fewer insertions and more nucleotide deletions at VDJ recombination sites were observed in patients with type 1 diabetes, implying thymic rearrangement abnormalities. A moderate but significant shortening of TCRB CDR3 length was observed in type 1 diabetes patients in all four CD4+ subsets. Because cDNA was sequenced instead of genomic DNA, activated cells with high expression could be over-represented, although the groups did not differ in activation or CD3 levels.

The sequenced material came from naive CD4+ T cells from blood. What the cell subset or site label conveys for this sample: true naive CD4+ T cells. This sequence was found in a woman between 18 and 29 years old in good health. Rearrangement joined TRBV5-1 to TRBJ2-1; 9 central nucleotides agree with TRBD1. The DNA is as follows: TGCGCCAGTACAGGGGGCGCGGTTAAGGATGAGCAGTTCTTC. Its protein is CASTGGAVKDEQFF.